Below are 18 T cell receptor beta chains sequenced from a single sample in a study of memory CD4+ T cells and cytomegalovirus serostatus (dated by TCRdb to about 2019). The library relied on the immunoSEQ multiplex PCR assay. TCRdb mirrors the immuneACCESS table, restricted to in-frame sequences. Some clones are absent from its copies; in checked studies, under half trace to an unresolved V gene, and the reason for the others is unknown. The sample yields roughly 48,000 clones; around 82% were counted once. Of the sample, less than 2.5% falls within the top ten clones. A FACSAria II was used to sort memory CD4+ T cells, defined as single viable CD3+CD4+CD8-CD45RO+ cells. Sequencing used memory CD4+ T cells from blood. The source is an adult in good health and CMV-seropositive.

V and J are TRBV5-6 and TRBJ2-1; maybe TRBD2 (5 bases). The V and J ends lost 1 base and 0 bases respectively, with 17 bases between them. The CDR3 runs 18 residues. CDR1 and CDR2 (germline): SGHDT, YYEEEE. The CDR3 bases are TGTGCCAGCAGCTTGATGGGATGGCGGGCGAGCTCCTACAATGAGCAGTTCTTC. It codes for CASSLMGWRASSYNEQFF.

By sample fraction, this clone is medium-sized. The rearrangement uses TRBV7-9 and TRBJ1-6; no reliable D call. CDR1 SEHNR and CDR2 FQNEAQ come from the germline V gene (reference sequence). V lost 2 bases and J 8 bases, leaving 4 bases between the germline ends. The CDR3 is 12 amino acids. This chain's CDR3 is CASSLSDSPLHF. The CDR3 DNA reads as TGTGCCAGCAGCTTAAGCGATTCACCCCTCCACTTT.

The rearrangement uses TRBV7-2 and TRBJ1-1; D unclear. Trimming pared 6 bases from V and 0 bases from J, leaving 8 bases between. Germline CDR1 is SGHTA and CDR2 is FQGNSA. The CDR3 has 13 residues. CDR3 protein: CASRETLNTEAFF. CDR3 DNA: TGTGCCAGCAGGGAGACATTGAACACTGAAGCTTTCTTT.

On this clone itself: Within the sample, other DNA sequences also encode this same CDR3. This CDR3 is CASSPLTGPNYGYTF. The CDR3 nucleotides read TGTGCCAGTAGTCCGCTGACAGGCCCTAACTATGGCTACACCTTC. The chain recombines TRBV19 with TRBJ1-2; a weak D match, TRBD1 (6 bases). Trimming removed 5 bases from V and 0 bases from J, with 13 bases in between. Germline CDR1 reads LNHDA; CDR2 reads SQIVND (reference sequence). CDR3 size: 15 residues.

The chain is built from TRBV5-1 and TRBJ2-7, with D perhaps given as TRBD1 or TRBD2 (5 bases each). Looked up from germline, CDR1 is SGHRS and CDR2 is YFSETQ. The CDR3 runs 13 residues. The V end lost 2 bases, the J end lost 6 bases, and 12 bases lay between the germline ends. CDR3 sequence: CASSLGAGTEQYF. The CDR3 nucleotides are TGCGCCAGCAGCTTAGGGGCAGGGACCGAGCAGTACTTC.

The chain employs TRBV5-6 and TRBJ1-1, with D hard to call. CDR3 length equals 15 residues. V was clipped by 4 bases and J by 5 bases, with 18 bases between them. Looked up from germline, CDR1 is SGHDT and CDR2 is YYEEEE. The CDR3 DNA is TGTGCCAGCAGCCTCCCGACCGGAACCGAAACTGAAGCTTTCTTT. Translated, it gives CASSLPTGTETEAFF.

V usage is TRBV16 and J usage is TRBJ1-2; D not resolved. The germline V gene has CDR1 KGHSY and CDR2 FQNENV. The CDR3 contains 13 residues. The V gene lost 2 bases and the J gene lost 1 base, with 5 bases spanning the gap. CDR3 residues: CASSQRDNYGYTF. As DNA, the CDR3 is TGTGCCAGCAGCCAAAGAGATAACTATGGCTACACCTTC.

The CDR3 region has the DNA TGTGCCAGCAGCTTAGACAGCCGACGTCGGCTGGAGTACTTC. Protein product: CASSLDSRRRLEYF. The chain couples TRBV11-2 to TRBJ2-7; D unresolved. Germline lookup yields CDR1 SGHAT and CDR2 FQNNGV. There are 14 residues in the CDR3. Trimming left V 0 bases short and J 11 bases short, with 17 bases between.

CDR3 nucleotide sequence: TGTGCCAGCAGCCTAGATGGACAGGCCCTCCCCCAAGAGACCCAGTACTTC. Its protein product is CASSLDGQALPQETQYF. The V gene is TRBV5-4, the J gene TRBJ2-5, with TRBD1 matching 7 bases. CDR1 SGHNT and CDR2 YYREEE come from the germline V gene (reference sequence). This CDR3 has 17 residues. V shed 4 bases and J 1 base; nucleotides not matched to a gene: 13.

The V call is TRBV7-2, the J call TRBJ2-1, with D perhaps matching TRBD1 or TRBD2 (5 bases each). The V gene's germline CDR1 is SGHTA and CDR2 FQGNSA. Trimming cost V 2 bases and J 8 bases, with 16 bases left between them. This CDR3 spans 15 amino acids. Written as DNA, the CDR3 is TGTGCCAGCAGCTTAATAGTGGGACGGATTTATGAGCAGTTCTTC. Translation gives CASSLIVGRIYEQFF.

The genes are TRBV4-3 and TRBJ1-1; D gene unclear. The CDR3 runs to 16 residues. Deletions cut 0 bases from V and 1 base from J, with 12 bases between. CDR1 and CDR2 from the germline V gene are LGHNA and YSLEER. The CDR3 coding sequence is TGCGCCAGCAGCCAAGATCCCCAAGGGTCGAACACTGAAGCTTTCTTT. Residues: CASSQDPQGSNTEAFF.

This clone was seen a few times. This chain joins TRBV9 and TRBJ2-7, with TRBD1 matching 9 bases. Germline CDR1 reads SGDLS; CDR2 reads YYNGEE. The CDR3 is made up of 16 amino acids. Trimming cost V 0 bases and J 3 bases; bases outside gene matches: 7. DNA of the CDR3: TGTGCCAGCAGCGTAGGGCCCGGGACAGGGATCTACGAGCAGTACTTC. Translation gives CASSVGPGTGIYEQYF.

The J gene is TRBJ2-1, the V gene TRBV29-1; a weak D match, TRBD1 (5 bases). Germline V gives CDR1 SQVTM, CDR2 ANQGSEA. This CDR3 is built from 13 residues. CDR3 protein: CTVGQGSYNEQFF. The CDR3 region has the DNA TGCACCGTCGGTCAGGGATCCTACAATGAGCAGTTCTTC.

The chain joins TRBV5-1 to TRBJ2-3, with 9 nucleotides matching TRBD2. Germline CDR1 and CDR2: SGHRS and YFSETQ. V dropped 5 bases and J dropped 3; count of bases not matched to a gene: 4. The length of the CDR3 is 14 residues. CDR3 sequence (DNA): TGCGCCAGCAGGGTAGCGGGAGAAACAGATACGCAGTATTTT. As protein: CASRVAGETDTQYF.

V usage is TRBV5-4 and J usage is TRBJ1-1; weak D call: TRBD1 (5 bases). Trimming shortened V by 4 bases and J by 5 bases, and 12 bases separated the two germline ends. CDR3 size: 13 residues. Germline CDR1 is SGHNT and CDR2 is YYREEE (reference sequence). The chain's CDR3 is CASSRGVGTEAFF. CDR3 DNA: TGTGCCAGCAGCCGAGGGGTGGGGACTGAAGCTTTCTTT.

The table lists this clone with a few counts. V and J are TRBV5-1 and TRBJ1-2; D is perhaps TRBD1 (5 bases). This CDR3 region has 17 residues. Germline V CDR1 and CDR2: SGHRS, YFSETQ. Trimming pared 2 bases from V and 1 base from J, leaving 18 bases between. The CDR3 region has the DNA TGCGCCAGCAGCTTAACAACTACAGGTCGCGGTAACTATGGCTACACCTTC. Translation gives CASSLTTTGRGNYGYTF.

The genes are TRBV7-9 and TRBJ2-2; D might be TRBD2 (5 bases). CDR1 and CDR2 (germline): SEHNR, FQNEAQ (reference sequence). This CDR3 contains 14 residues. The CDR3 spells CAEEERANTGELFF. The CDR3 nucleotides read TGTGCGGAAGAGGAGAGGGCGAACACCGGGGAGCTGTTTTTT.

The chain joins TRBV9 to TRBJ2-3; 10 nucleotides line up with TRBD1. The CDR3 spans 17 residues. The V gene's germline CDR1 is SGDLS and CDR2 YYNGEE. Trimming at V came to 3 bases and at J to 5 bases, leaving 12 bases not matched to a gene. The chain's CDR3 is CASSALGTGEMGDTQYF. CDR3 nucleotides: TGTGCCAGCAGCGCCCTCGGGACAGGGGAGATGGGAGATACGCAGTATTTT.